This TCR beta chain came from a study of cytomegalovirus exposure and HLA in healthy donors. CDR1 MNHEY and CDR2 SMNVEV come from the germline V gene (reference sequence). V was clipped by 11 bases and J by 5 bases; unmatched bases: 10. The CDR3 is 13 residues long. In the PCR, 60 Vbeta and 13 Jbeta primers were used. Assay: immunoSEQ multiplex PCR; the TCRdb copy retains only in-frame clones and omits some. Altogether around 100,000 clones are present, approximately 73% being singletons, with the ten largest covering about 9.4%. Broader study findings: Earlier results showed most TCR beta V segments being productive about 87% or about 30% of the time. CMV serostatus stood as the only immune exposure information on hand.

Comments on this clone: Its antigen is still unknown.

The donors (healthy individuals) were bone marrow donors. The sequenced sample was PBMCs. The clonotype originates from a woman under 30 in good health and CMV-seropositive. The V and J genes are TRBV27 and TRBJ2-5, with 8 bases that match TRBD2. CDR3 residues: CASRGGPQETQYF. For the CDR3, the DNA is TGTGCCTCCCGCGGGGGGCCTCAGGAGACCCAGTACTTC.